This T cell receptor (beta chain) originates from a study of blood T cell repertoires in COVID-19. Produced via immunoSEQ multiplex PCR; TCRdb's table is partial and in-frame only. The top ten hold around 4% of the sample, which has 85,000 or so clones, 90% to 95% seen once. The V end was cut by 5 bases, the J end by 3 bases, with 13 bases between. CDR1 is MNHNY and CDR2 is SVGAGI in the germline V gene (reference sequence). CDR3 size: 14 residues. Input material: peripheral blood. The rearrangement links TRBV6-6 to TRBJ1-1; D unclear. This receptor was identified in a human donor with active COVID-19. The donor label of this sample is uncertain. The CDR3 nucleotides are TGTGCCAGCAGTACGGGTGGATCGGACACTGAAGCTTTCTTT. This gives the protein CASSTGGSDTEAFF.